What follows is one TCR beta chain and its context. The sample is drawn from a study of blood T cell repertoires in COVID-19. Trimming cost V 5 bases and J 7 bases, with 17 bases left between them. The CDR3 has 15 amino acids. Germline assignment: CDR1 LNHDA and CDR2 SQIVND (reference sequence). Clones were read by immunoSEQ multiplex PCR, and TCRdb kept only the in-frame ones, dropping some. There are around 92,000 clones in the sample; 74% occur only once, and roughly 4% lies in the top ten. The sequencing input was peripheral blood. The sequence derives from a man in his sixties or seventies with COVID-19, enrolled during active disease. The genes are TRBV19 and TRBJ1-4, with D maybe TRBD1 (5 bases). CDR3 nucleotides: TGTGCCAGTAGTGATTCGGGGGGTCGGAGTGAAAAACTGTTTTTT. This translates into CASSDSGGRSEKLFF.